This TCR beta chain comes out of a study of patients and donors after allogeneic stem cell transplantation. V dropped 0 bases and J dropped 2 bases, with 12 bases sitting between them. Germline CDR1 reads MGHRA; CDR2 reads YSYEKL. The CDR3 extends over 16 amino acids. Using its own MiXCR run on the RT-PCR reads, TCRdb lists one record per CDR3 protein. Of 800,000 to 1,000,000 distinct CDR3 sequences listed, roughly 18% are singletons. Sequenced: blood, either unsorted or a sorted T cell fraction (not recorded which). This sequence joins TRBV4-1 and TRBJ2-3; maybe TRBD1 (5 bases). The TCR sequence derives from a human donor who was either an allogeneic HSCT recipient or a stem cell or donor lymphocyte infusion donor (not recorded which). It is not recorded whose cells these are; they may come from a transplant donor. CDR3 amino acids: CASSQDGAGHTDTQYF. The CDR3 nucleotides read TGCGCCAGCAGCCAAGATGGGGCAGGGCACACAGATACGCAGTATTTT.